This T cell receptor beta chain came from a study of CD8 T cells in Susac syndrome. RNA was extracted with the RNeasy kit, and a quantity of about 0.45 to 1 ug was reverse transcribed using random hexamers. By means of immunoSEQ multiplex PCR, TCR beta CDR3 spanning 54 Vbeta and 13 Jbeta underwent amplification. TCRdb re-analysed the immunoSEQ multiplex PCR reads in MiXCR, keeping a single row per CDR3 protein. The sample consists of 150,000 to 200,000 distinct CDR3 sequences, roughly 95% of them appearing once. Trimming took off 5 bases at V and 0 bases at J, with 11 bases between the two ends. The CDR3 loop spans 15 amino acids. Germline CDR1 MNHEY, CDR2 SVGEGT. Sequencing of TCR beta, carried out with a high-throughput approach, was applied to CD8+ and CD4+ T cells from the blood. Control patients had untreated stable or active relapsing-remitting multiple sclerosis by revised McDonald criteria.

Source material: CD4+ T cells from PBMCs. The V gene is TRBV6-2 or TRBV6-3, the J gene TRBJ2-1; D possibly corresponds to TRBD1 (6 bases). The origin of this receptor is a human donor with multiple sclerosis. The CDR3 reads CASSQGIVSYNEQFF. The CDR3 nucleotides are TGTGCCAGCAGTCAGGGGATAGTCTCCTACAATGAGCAGTTCTTC.